Detailed here is one TCR beta chain. Its specificity is not known. V lost 10 bases and J 4 bases, leaving 14 bases between the germline ends. The CDR3 consists of 13 residues. CDR1 LNHNV and CDR2 YYDKDF come from the germline V gene (reference sequence). This sample was included in a study of OX40 agonist ivuxolimab in advanced cancers. About the study: Eligibility rules accepted prior anti-PD-1, anti-PD-L1 or anti-CTLA-4 therapy, and roughly 42% had some.

Profiling relied on immunoSEQ multiplex PCR, and the TCRdb table lists in-frame clones only, not all of them. The table has some 70,000 clones, around 93% seen once; the top ten hold 1% to 1.2%. Study-wide results and limits: In the 0.1 to 3.0 mg/kg range, CD4+ and CD8+ blood T cells had expanded clonally by week 6.

Baseline was the first blood sampling point, followed by cycle 4 day 1 and cycle 7 day 1. The source material was CD4+ or CD8+ T cells sorted from blood, sampled in a trial of the OX40 agonist ivuxolimab. The chain links TRBV15 to TRBJ2-1; D is perhaps TRBD2 (6 bases). The TCR originated in an adult with an advanced solid tumor such as melanoma, head and neck, liver or kidney cancer. CDR3 residues: CASTRRDYNEQFF. For the CDR3, the DNA is TGTGCCAGCACGCGGCGGGATTACAATGAGCAGTTCTTC.